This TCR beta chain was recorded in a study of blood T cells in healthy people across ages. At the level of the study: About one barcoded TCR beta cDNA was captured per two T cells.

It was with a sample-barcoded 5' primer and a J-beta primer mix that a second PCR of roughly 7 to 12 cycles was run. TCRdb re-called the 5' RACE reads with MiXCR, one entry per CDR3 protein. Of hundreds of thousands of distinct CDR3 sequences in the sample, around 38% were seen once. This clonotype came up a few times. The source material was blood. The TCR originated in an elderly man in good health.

In DNA, the CDR3 is TGTGCCAGCAGTTTGGACCGACGCAATTCACCCCTCCACTTT. Amino acids: CASSLDRRNSPLHF. J is TRBJ1-6 and V is TRBV27; D gene ambiguous. CDR1 and CDR2 (germline): MNHEY, SMNVEV (reference sequence). The CDR3 totals 14 residues. V dropped 3 bases and J dropped 7 bases, with 10 bases sitting between them.